This is a list of T cell receptor beta chains from one sample in a study of T cells and Merkel cell carcinoma outcomes. The method was immunoSEQ multiplex PCR; TCRdb's version includes in-frame clones alone and lacks a portion of them. Of under 20,000 clones detected, roughly 82% appear once; the ten largest clones hold 3% to 3.5%. Sequenced sample: tumor tissue from Merkel cell carcinoma. These receptors were taken from a human donor with Merkel cell carcinoma. The CDR3 runs from the conserved cysteine through the conserved F or W. The order of the fields is D gene, J gene, V gene, clone size, CDR3 DNA, CDR3 protein. A D gene is named only where the DNA matches it firmly. Size tells how often a clone was seen (once, few, many) or the class of an expanded clone, and some rows leave it out.

d_gene: -
j_gene: TRBJ2-1
v_gene: TRBV2
abundance: once
CDR3nt: TGTGCCAGCAGTGATGCTCCCCGATGGTACTACAATGAGCAGTTCTTC
CDR3aa: CASSDAPRWYYNEQFF

d_gene: -
j_gene: TRBJ1-1
v_gene: TRBV5-1
abundance: -
CDR3nt: TGCGCCAGCAGCTTGGCGACAGGTGGAGGGACTGAAGCTTTCTTT
CDR3aa: CASSLATGGGTEAFF

d_gene: TRBD1
j_gene: TRBJ2-7
v_gene: TRBV6-5
abundance: once
CDR3nt: TGTGCCAGCAGTTTAAGGGGACAGGGGGCTCTCGAGCAGTACTTC
CDR3aa: CASSLRGQGALEQYF

d_gene: -
j_gene: TRBJ2-1
v_gene: TRBV19
abundance: -
CDR3nt: TGTGCCAGTAGTTTTTCCGGCTCCTACAATGAGCAGTTCTTC
CDR3aa: CASSFSGSYNEQFF

d_gene: -
j_gene: TRBJ2-3
v_gene: TRBV11-2
abundance: -
CDR3nt: TGTGCCAGCAGCTTAGGACGGCATCTCATCACAGATACGCAGTATTTT
CDR3aa: CASSLGRHLITDTQYF

d_gene: -
j_gene: TRBJ1-5
v_gene: TRBV19
abundance: -
CDR3nt: TGTGCCAGTAGTATCGGAAGGAACAATCAGCCCCAGCATTTT
CDR3aa: CASSIGRNNQPQHF

d_gene: -
j_gene: TRBJ1-1
v_gene: TRBV20-1
abundance: -
CDR3nt: TGCAGTGCTGTTCGATATTCGGAAGCTTTCTTT
CDR3aa: CSAVRYSEAFF

d_gene: TRBD1
j_gene: TRBJ2-1
v_gene: TRBV5-8
abundance: few
CDR3nt: TGTGCCAGCAGCTCGGTCTTGTCCGGGACAGGGATCGGAAATGAGCAGTTCTTC
CDR3aa: CASSSVLSGTGIGNEQFF

d_gene: -
j_gene: TRBJ2-7
v_gene: TRBV6-1
abundance: -
CDR3nt: TGTGCCAGCAGGGGGTGGACGGCCTCCTACGAGCAGTACTTC
CDR3aa: CASRGWTASYEQYF

d_gene: TRBD2
j_gene: TRBJ2-1
v_gene: TRBV5-1
abundance: few
CDR3nt: TGCGCCAGCGCCGCCCGGGAGGGATGGGGCAATGAGCAGTTCTTC
CDR3aa: CASAAREGWGNEQFF

d_gene: -
j_gene: TRBJ1-2
v_gene: TRBV25-1
abundance: -
CDR3nt: TGTGCCAGCAGTGAATGGGCAGCGATTGGCTACACCTTC
CDR3aa: CASSEWAAIGYTF

d_gene: -
j_gene: TRBJ2-7
v_gene: TRBV5-6
abundance: -
CDR3nt: TGTGCCAGCAGCCAAGGATACTCGGGATTCCTTGAGCAGTACTTC
CDR3aa: CASSQGYSGFLEQYF

d_gene: -
j_gene: TRBJ2-7
v_gene: TRBV4-1
abundance: once
CDR3nt: TGCGCCAGCAGCCGCGAGTGGCCTAACGAGCAGTACTTC
CDR3aa: CASSREWPNEQYF

d_gene: -
j_gene: TRBJ1-1
v_gene: TRBV5-1
abundance: -
CDR3nt: TGCGCCAGCAGCTTGAACTGGGGGGGCACTGAAGCTTTCTTT
CDR3aa: CASSLNWGGTEAFF

d_gene: TRBD1
j_gene: TRBJ1-1
v_gene: TRBV9
abundance: -
CDR3nt: TGTGCCAGCAGCGCGAAGGGGGCGGGTACTGAAGCTTTCTTT
CDR3aa: CASSAKGAGTEAFF

d_gene: -
j_gene: TRBJ1-1
v_gene: TRBV6-1
abundance: -
CDR3nt: TGTGCCAGCAGTGAATGGGCTTTCTTT
CDR3aa: CASSEWAFF

d_gene: -
j_gene: TRBJ2-7
v_gene: TRBV4-2
abundance: -
CDR3nt: TGTGCCAGCAGCCAAGCTCGGAGATCCCTCGGGGAGCAGTACTTC
CDR3aa: CASSQARRSLGEQYF

d_gene: -
j_gene: TRBJ2-3
v_gene: TRBV9
abundance: few
CDR3nt: TGTGCCAGCAGTGGGGGCCGGGTTCGGAGCACAGATACGCAGTATTTT
CDR3aa: CASSGGRVRSTDTQYF

d_gene: -
j_gene: TRBJ1-5
v_gene: TRBV6-5
abundance: -
CDR3nt: TGTGCCAGCAGTTTTCACTTCGGGAAGCCCCAGCATTTT
CDR3aa: CASSFHFGKPQHF

d_gene: TRBD2
j_gene: TRBJ2-3
v_gene: TRBV27
abundance: -
CDR3nt: TGTGCCAGCAGTCCACAAGGACTAGCAGATACGCAGTATTTT
CDR3aa: CASSPQGLADTQYF

d_gene: -
j_gene: TRBJ2-6
v_gene: TRBV7-2
abundance: -
CDR3nt: TGTGCCAGCAGTCCCTTAGTTGCCTCCGCCTCTGGGGCCAACGTCCTGACTTTC
CDR3aa: CASSPLVASASGANVLTF

d_gene: TRBD1
j_gene: TRBJ1-5
v_gene: TRBV19
abundance: -
CDR3nt: TGTGCCAGTAGTTTCGGGACAGGGGATAATCAGCCCCAGCATTTT
CDR3aa: CASSFGTGDNQPQHF

d_gene: -
j_gene: TRBJ2-2
v_gene: TRBV4-1
abundance: -
CDR3nt: TGCGCCAGCAGCCGATGGAACACCGGGGAGCTGTTTTTT
CDR3aa: CASSRWNTGELFF

d_gene: -
j_gene: TRBJ2-5
v_gene: TRBV2
abundance: -
CDR3nt: TGTGCCAGAGGGGGGGCCGTCATAGAGACCCAGTACTTC
CDR3aa: CARGGAVIETQYF

d_gene: -
j_gene: TRBJ1-5
v_gene: TRBV11-3
abundance: -
CDR3nt: TGTGCCAGCAGCTTAGATGGACAGCTTAATCAGCCCCAGCATTTT
CDR3aa: CASSLDGQLNQPQHF

d_gene: -
j_gene: TRBJ1-6
v_gene: TRBV11-3
abundance: -
CDR3nt: TGTGCCAGCAGCCAGGAGGGCAGGGCAGCCTATAATTCACCCCTCCACTTT
CDR3aa: CASSQEGRAAYNSPLHF

d_gene: TRBD1
j_gene: TRBJ1-1
v_gene: TRBV7-9
abundance: -
CDR3nt: TGTGCCAGCAGCATGACAGGGAAGACTGAAGCTTTCTTT
CDR3aa: CASSMTGKTEAFF

d_gene: -
j_gene: TRBJ2-1
v_gene: TRBV5-1
abundance: once
CDR3nt: TGCGCCAGCAGCTTGTGGCGGATAAGCTCCTACAATGAGCAGTTCTTC
CDR3aa: CASSLWRISSYNEQFF

d_gene: -
j_gene: TRBJ2-7
v_gene: TRBV11-2
abundance: -
CDR3nt: TGTGCCAGCAGCTCCACGGGGTCACACTACGAGCAGTACTTC
CDR3aa: CASSSTGSHYEQYF

d_gene: -
j_gene: TRBJ1-2
v_gene: TRBV18
abundance: -
CDR3nt: TGTGCCAGCTCCCCAGACGGGGTCCGGGGTGGCTACACCTTC
CDR3aa: CASSPDGVRGGYTF

d_gene: -
j_gene: TRBJ1-2
v_gene: TRBV19
abundance: -
CDR3nt: TGTGCCAGTAGTTCCCTTTCCGGGACAAAATTCCTCTATGGCTACACCTTC
CDR3aa: CASSSLSGTKFLYGYTF

d_gene: TRBD2
j_gene: TRBJ2-1
v_gene: TRBV2
abundance: -
CDR3nt: TGTGCCAGCAGTGTCGAGCGGGGGGTCTACAATGAGCAGTTCTTC
CDR3aa: CASSVERGVYNEQFF

d_gene: -
j_gene: TRBJ1-1
v_gene: TRBV5-5
abundance: -
CDR3nt: TGTGCCAGCAGCCCGGCCGGCTACACTGAAGCTTTCTTT
CDR3aa: CASSPAGYTEAFF

d_gene: -
j_gene: TRBJ2-5
v_gene: TRBV30
abundance: few
CDR3nt: TGTGCCTGGAGCGCCGGTCGGACCCAGTACTTC
CDR3aa: CAWSAGRTQYF

d_gene: -
j_gene: TRBJ2-3
v_gene: TRBV7-9
abundance: -
CDR3nt: TGTGCCAGCAGCGAGACTAGTTGGGCAGATACGCAGTATTTT
CDR3aa: CASSETSWADTQYF

d_gene: TRBD1
j_gene: TRBJ2-7
v_gene: TRBV18
abundance: -
CDR3nt: TGTGCCAGCTCACTGACAGGGATTGAGGAGCAGTACTTC
CDR3aa: CASSLTGIEEQYF

d_gene: TRBD2
j_gene: TRBJ2-1
v_gene: TRBV5-6
abundance: -
CDR3nt: TGTGCCAGCAGCTTGATTAGCGGGAGTTACAATGAGCAGTTCTTC
CDR3aa: CASSLISGSYNEQFF